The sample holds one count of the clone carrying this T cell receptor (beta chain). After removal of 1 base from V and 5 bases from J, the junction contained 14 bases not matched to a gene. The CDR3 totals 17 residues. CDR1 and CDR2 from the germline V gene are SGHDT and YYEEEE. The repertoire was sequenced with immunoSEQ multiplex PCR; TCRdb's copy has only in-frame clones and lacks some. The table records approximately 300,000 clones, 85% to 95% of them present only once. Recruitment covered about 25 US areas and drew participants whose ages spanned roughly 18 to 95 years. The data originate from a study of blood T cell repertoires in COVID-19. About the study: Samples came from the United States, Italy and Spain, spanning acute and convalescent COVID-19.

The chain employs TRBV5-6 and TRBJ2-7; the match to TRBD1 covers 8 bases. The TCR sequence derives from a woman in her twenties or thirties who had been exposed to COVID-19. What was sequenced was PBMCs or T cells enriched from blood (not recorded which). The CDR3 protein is CASSLYRPGGEQNEQYF. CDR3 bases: TGTGCCAGCAGCTTGTATCGTCCAGGGGGCGAACAGAACGAGCAGTACTTC. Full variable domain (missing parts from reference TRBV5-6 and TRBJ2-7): DAGVTQSPTHLIKTRGQQVTLRCSPKSGHDTVSWYQQALGQGPQFIFQYYEEEERQRGNFPDRFSGHQFPNYSSELNVNALLLGDSALYLCASSLYRPGGEQNEQYFGPGTRLTVT.